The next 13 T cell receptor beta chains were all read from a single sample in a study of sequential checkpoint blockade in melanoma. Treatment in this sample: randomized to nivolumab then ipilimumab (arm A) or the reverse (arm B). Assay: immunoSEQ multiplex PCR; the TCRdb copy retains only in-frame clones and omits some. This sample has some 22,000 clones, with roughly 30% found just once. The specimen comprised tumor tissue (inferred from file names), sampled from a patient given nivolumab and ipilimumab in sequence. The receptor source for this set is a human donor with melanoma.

The CDR3 is CASSLQPSGESSYEQYF. The CDR3 DNA sequence: TGCGCCAGCAGCTTACAGCCTAGCGGGGAGAGCTCCTACGAGCAGTACTTC. The chain employs TRBV5-1 and TRBJ2-7; 9 nucleotides agree with TRBD2. This CDR3 contains 17 residues. The trim removed 2 bases at V and 0 bases at J, leaving 9 bases unmatched. Per the germline V gene, CDR1 is SGHRS and CDR2 is YFSETQ. The whole variable domain, filled in from reference TRBV5-1 and TRBJ2-7, reads KAGVTQTPRYLIKTRGQQVTLSCSPISGHRSVSWYQQTPGQGLQFLFEYFSETQRNKGNFPGRFSGRQFSNSRSEMNVSTLELGDSALYLCASSLQPSGESSYEQYFGPGTRLTVT.

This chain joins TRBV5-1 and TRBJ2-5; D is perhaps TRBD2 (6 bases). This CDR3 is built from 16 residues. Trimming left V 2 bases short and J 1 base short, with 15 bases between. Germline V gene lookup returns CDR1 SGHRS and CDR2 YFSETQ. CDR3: CASSFRASAIQETQYF. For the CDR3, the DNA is TGCGCCAGCAGCTTTCGAGCTAGCGCCATCCAAGAGACCCAGTACTTC.

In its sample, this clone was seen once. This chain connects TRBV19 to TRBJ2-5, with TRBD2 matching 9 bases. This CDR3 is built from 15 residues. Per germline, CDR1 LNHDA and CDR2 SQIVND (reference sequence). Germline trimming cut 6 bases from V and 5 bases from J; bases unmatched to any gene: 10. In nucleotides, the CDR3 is TGTGCCAGTAGCGATCAGACTAGCGGTAGGGAGACCCAGTACTTC. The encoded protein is CASSDQTSGRETQYF.

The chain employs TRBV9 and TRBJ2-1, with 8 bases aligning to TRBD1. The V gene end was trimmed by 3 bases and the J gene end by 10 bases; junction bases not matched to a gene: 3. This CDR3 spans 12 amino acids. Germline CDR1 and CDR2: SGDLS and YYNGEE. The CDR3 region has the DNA TGTGCCAGCAGCGGACAGGGGCGAGAGCAGTTCTTC. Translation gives CASSGQGREQFF.

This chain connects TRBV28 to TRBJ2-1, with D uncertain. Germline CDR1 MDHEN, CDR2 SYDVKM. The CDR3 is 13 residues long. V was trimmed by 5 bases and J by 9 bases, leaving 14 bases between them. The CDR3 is CASSKRVAAEQFF. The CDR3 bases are TGTGCCAGCAGTAAAAGGGTCGCGGCTGAGCAGTTCTTC.

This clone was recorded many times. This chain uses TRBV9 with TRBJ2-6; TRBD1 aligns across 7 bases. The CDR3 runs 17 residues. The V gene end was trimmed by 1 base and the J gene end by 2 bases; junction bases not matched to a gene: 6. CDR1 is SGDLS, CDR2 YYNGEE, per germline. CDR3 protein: CASSVKGTGAGANVLTF. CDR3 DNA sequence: TGTGCCAGCAGCGTAAAGGGAACAGGGGCTGGGGCCAACGTCCTGACTTTC.

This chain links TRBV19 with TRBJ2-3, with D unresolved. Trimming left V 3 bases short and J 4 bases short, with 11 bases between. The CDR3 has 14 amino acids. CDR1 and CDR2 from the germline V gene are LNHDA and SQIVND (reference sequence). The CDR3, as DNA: TGTGCCAGTAGTATCGGTACAGCTCCAGATACGCAGTATTTT. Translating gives CASSIGTAPDTQYF.

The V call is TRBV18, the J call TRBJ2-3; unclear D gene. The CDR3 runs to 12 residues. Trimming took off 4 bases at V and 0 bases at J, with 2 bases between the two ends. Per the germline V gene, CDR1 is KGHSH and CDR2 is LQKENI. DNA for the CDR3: TGTGCCAGCTCACGAAGCACAGATACGCAGTATTTT. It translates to CASSRSTDTQYF.

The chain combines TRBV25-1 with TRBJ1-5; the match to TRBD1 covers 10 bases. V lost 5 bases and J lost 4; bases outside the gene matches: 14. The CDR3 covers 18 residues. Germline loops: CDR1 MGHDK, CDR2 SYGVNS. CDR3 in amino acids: CASSLPRQGAGSNQPQHF. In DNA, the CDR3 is TGTGCCAGCAGTCTTCCGAGACAGGGGGCCGGCTCAAATCAGCCCCAGCATTTT. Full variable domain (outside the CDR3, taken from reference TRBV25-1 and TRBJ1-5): EADIYQTPRYLVIGTGKKITLECSQTMGHDKMYWYQQDPGMELHLIHYSYGVNSTEKGDLSSESTVSRIRTEHFPLTLESARPSHTSQYLCASSLPRQGAGSNQPQHFGDGTRLSIL.

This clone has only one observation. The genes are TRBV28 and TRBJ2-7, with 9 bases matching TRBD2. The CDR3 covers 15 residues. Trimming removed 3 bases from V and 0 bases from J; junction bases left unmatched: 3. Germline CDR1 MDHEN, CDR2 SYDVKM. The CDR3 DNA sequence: TGTGCCAGCAGTTTGGGCGGGAGGGACTCCTACGAGCAGTACTTC. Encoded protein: CASSLGGRDSYEQYF.

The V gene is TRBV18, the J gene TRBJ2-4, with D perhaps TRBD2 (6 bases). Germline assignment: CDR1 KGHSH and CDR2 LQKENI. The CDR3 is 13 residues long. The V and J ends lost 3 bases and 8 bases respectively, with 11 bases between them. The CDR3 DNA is TGTGCCAGCTCACCCGGGACTGGGGACATTCAGTACTTC. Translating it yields CASSPGTGDIQYF.

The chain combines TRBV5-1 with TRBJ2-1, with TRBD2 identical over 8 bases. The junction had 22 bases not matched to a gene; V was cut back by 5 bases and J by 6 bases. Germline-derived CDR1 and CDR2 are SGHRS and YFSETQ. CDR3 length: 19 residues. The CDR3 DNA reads TGCGCCAGCAGGGCCACTAGCGGCAGAAAGGTCGAGCACTTCAATGAGCAGTTCTTC. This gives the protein CASRATSGRKVEHFNEQFF.

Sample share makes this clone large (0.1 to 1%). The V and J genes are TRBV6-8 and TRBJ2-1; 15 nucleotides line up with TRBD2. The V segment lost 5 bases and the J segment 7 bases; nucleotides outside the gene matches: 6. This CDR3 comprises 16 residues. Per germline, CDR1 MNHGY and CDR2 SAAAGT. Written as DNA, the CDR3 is TGTGCCAGCAGTCCCCGGACTAGCGGGAGGGATAATGAGCAGTTCTTC. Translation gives CASSPRTSGRDNEQFF.